Below, one T cell receptor (beta chain) is given with its context. The antigen remains undetermined. This entry belongs to a study of OX40 agonist ivuxolimab in advanced cancers. On the study more broadly: Patients were dosed with the agonistic anti-OX40 (CD134) antibody ivuxolimab. Three dose-escalation patients had partial responses: one with hepatocellular carcinoma and two with cutaneous melanoma.

Study-wide findings and caveats: Both CD4+ and CD8+ T cell populations in blood had undergone clonal expansion by week 6 at 0.1 to 3.0 mg/kg.

Autoimmune disease history or systemic immunosuppression led to patient exclusion. The germline V gene has CDR1 SGHTA and CDR2 FQGNSA. The CDR3 spans 16 residues. Trimming cost V 5 bases and J 7 bases, with 21 bases left between them. TCRdb's table, derived via immunoSEQ multiplex PCR, lists solely in-frame clones and lacks some. The data contain some 48,000 clones, around 90% of them singletons. The sequence was collected from an adult with an advanced solid tumor such as melanoma, head and neck, liver or kidney cancer. The sample here was CD4+ or CD8+ T cells sorted from blood, taken in a trial of the OX40 agonist ivuxolimab. V and J are TRBV7-2 and TRBJ2-1, with a tentative D call TRBD1 (7 bases). CDR3 amino acids: CASSGRDRGRVNEQFF. CDR3 coding DNA: TGTGCCAGCAGCGGGCGGGACAGAGGGAGAGTGAATGAGCAGTTCTTC.